Listed below are T cell receptor beta chains from one sample, sequenced in a study of CD8+ T cells in alopecia areata. Profiling relied on immunoSEQ multiplex PCR, and the TCRdb table lists in-frame clones only, not all of them. The data contain 130,000 or so clones, about 47% of them seen just once; the ten biggest clones take up 15% to 20%. The sequenced sample was CD8+ T cells sorted from blood, obtained at week 0. Receptor source: a human donor with alopecia areata. Both conserved end residues are part of each CDR3. A D gene is named only where the DNA matches it firmly. The size of a clone is reported for some rows only, either as once, few or many, or as a class for expanded clones.

d_call j_call clone_size v_call cdr3_nt cdr3_aa
TRBD1 TRBJ1-1 NA TRBV27 TGTGCCAGCGGCCGGGACAGTTATTCGAACACTGAAGCTTTCTTT CASGRDSYSNTEAFF
NA TRBJ1-1 NA TRBV7-8 TGTGCCAGCAACCAGGGAGCGGGCACTGAAGCTTTCTTT CASNQGAGTEAFF
NA TRBJ1-5 NA TRBV12-5 TGTGCTAGTGGCTCAGATTATAGCAATCAGCCCCAGCATTTT CASGSDYSNQPQHF
NA TRBJ1-5 NA TRBV25-1 TGTGCCAGCAGCGCAGGGGAAGGTCAGCCCCAGCATTTT CASSAGEGQPQHF
NA TRBJ2-2 NA TRBV5-4 TGTGCCAGCAGCTTGGCCGGAGAGGGGTGGGAGCTGTTTTTT CASSLAGEGWELFF
NA TRBJ1-2 NA TRBV6-6 TGTGCCAGCAGTTACTCTGCAGGGAGCTACACCTTC CASSYSAGSYTF
NA TRBJ1-6 NA TRBV4-3 TGCGCCAGCAGCCAGGGAGATAATTCACCCCTCCACTTT CASSQGDNSPLHF
NA TRBJ2-7 NA TRBV7-9 TGTGCCAGCAGCTTAGACGTAGTTACCTCCTACGAGCAGTACTTC CASSLDVVTSYEQYF
NA TRBJ1-5 NA TRBV7-9 TGTGCCAGCAGCTTAGGGGGCGCGGATCAGCCCCAGCATTTT CASSLGGADQPQHF
NA TRBJ2-1 NA TRBV2 TGTGCCAGCAGTGAAAGGGGCGGGCCCCCTCATGAGCAGTTCTTC CASSERGGPPHEQFF
TRBD1 TRBJ2-1 NA TRBV6-5 TGTGCCAGCAGCTGGACAGGCGTAAATGAGCAGTTCTTC CASSWTGVNEQFF
TRBD1 TRBJ2-7 few TRBV5-5 TGTGCCAGCAGCTCAAACGCGGGACAGGGGGTCTACGAGCAGTACTTC CASSSNAGQGVYEQYF
TRBD1 TRBJ1-3 NA TRBV29-1 TGCAGCGTTGAAGACCCCGGGACAGGGAAGTACAGCTCTGGAAACACCATATATTTT CSVEDPGTGKYSSGNTIYF
NA TRBJ2-2 many TRBV6-6 TGTGCCAGCAGTTACTTAGAACTGGCCCCCGGGATGCTGTTTTTT CASSYLELAPGMLFF
NA TRBJ2-5 NA TRBV27 TGTGCCAGCAGTTTGTCCCAGGGAGAGACCCAGTACTTC CASSLSQGETQYF
NA TRBJ2-7 NA TRBV10-3 TGTGCCATCAGTGAGGTGCCCGACGGCTCCTACGAGCAGTACTTC CAISEVPDGSYEQYF
NA TRBJ2-7 few TRBV11-2 TGTGCCAGCAGTCGGGAGAAGCAGTACTTC CASSREKQYF
TRBD1 TRBJ2-1 NA TRBV6-6 TGTGCCAGCAGTTACACCGGGACAGCCTACAATGAGCAGTTCTTC CASSYTGTAYNEQFF
NA TRBJ2-1 NA TRBV7-2 TGTGCCAGCAGCGCCCCGGGCCCTCACTGGGAGCAGTTCTTC CASSAPGPHWEQFF
TRBD1 TRBJ2-1 NA TRBV5-6 TGTGCCAGCAGCTTCGGACGGGACAGCTCCTACAATGAGCAGTTCTTC CASSFGRDSSYNEQFF
TRBD1 TRBJ1-6 few TRBV15 TGTGCCACCAGCCGGGGACAGAGTAATTCACCCCTCCACTTT CATSRGQSNSPLHF
TRBD1 TRBJ2-2 once TRBV29-1 TGCAGCGTTGATAGAGACAGGGGCACCGGGGAGCTGTTTTTT CSVDRDRGTGELFF
NA TRBJ2-1 NA TRBV13 TGTGCCAGCAGCTTAGGAGGAAATGAGCAGTTCTTC CASSLGGNEQFF
NA TRBJ1-2 few TRBV23-1 TGCGCCAGCAGTCTAGGAGTCTATGGCTACACCTTC CASSLGVYGYTF
NA TRBJ2-7 NA TRBV9 TGTGCCAGCAGCGTAGGGACGGCCAGCTCCTACGAGCAGTACTTC CASSVGTASSYEQYF
NA TRBJ2-7 NA TRBV5-1 TGCGCCAGCAGCTTGGTCCCGGAGACCTACGAGCAGTACTTC CASSLVPETYEQYF
NA TRBJ2-1 few TRBV27 TGTGCCAGCACCGGGGGCGCGGACAATGAGCAGTTCTTC CASTGGADNEQFF
TRBD1 TRBJ2-4 few TRBV13 TGTGCCAGCAGCTTGAGGGGGCCCGGTCGAAACATTCAGTACTTC CASSLRGPGRNIQYF
NA TRBJ2-7 NA TRBV9 TGTGCCAGCAGCGTAGAGGGATTTGACGAGCAGTACTTC CASSVEGFDEQYF
NA TRBJ1-6 few TRBV30 TGTGCCTGGAGTGTACAGGTGAATTCACCCCTCCACTTT CAWSVQVNSPLHF
TRBD1 TRBJ1-1 NA TRBV2 TGTGCCAGAGTGGGGACAGCAAACACTGAAGCTTTCTTT CARVGTANTEAFF
TRBD1 TRBJ1-6 NA TRBV19 TGTGCCAGTAGTCCGCCCCCGACAGGGTCTTCGAATTCACCCCTCCACTTT CASSPPPTGSSNSPLHF
NA TRBJ2-7 NA TRBV30 TGTGCCTGGAGAGAGTTCGGAAGGTACGAGCAGTACTTC CAWREFGRYEQYF
TRBD1 TRBJ2-4 few TRBV14 TGTGCCAGCAGCCACTTGGGCAGGACAGGGGCAAACATTCAGTACTTC CASSHLGRTGANIQYF
TRBD1 TRBJ1-1 few TRBV9 TGTGCCAGCAGCGTAGGACCCGGACAGGAGAACACTGAAGCTTTCTTT CASSVGPGQENTEAFF
TRBD2 TRBJ2-7 NA TRBV7-9 TGTGCCAGCAGGCTAGCGGTTGGCCACGAGCAGTACTTC CASRLAVGHEQYF
NA TRBJ2-3 NA TRBV13 TGTGCCAGCAGCTTTCCTCCGGACACAGATACGCAGTATTTT CASSFPPDTDTQYF
NA TRBJ1-2 few TRBV11-2 TGTGCCAGCAGCCTTGGGCCAGACACAACTAACTATGGCTACACCTTC CASSLGPDTTNYGYTF
NA TRBJ2-4 few TRBV9 TGTGCCAGCAGCGTAGGTGGTGGGGCCAAAAACATTCAGTACTTC CASSVGGGAKNIQYF
NA TRBJ2-7 NA TRBV2 TGTGCCAGCAGTGGGCTCCTCTCCTACGAGCAGTACTTC CASSGLLSYEQYF
TRBD1 TRBJ1-1 NA TRBV23-1 TGCGCCAGCAGTCAATCGCGAACAGGGGGTTGGGACACTGAAGCTTTCTTT CASSQSRTGGWDTEAFF
TRBD1 TRBJ2-7 NA TRBV5-1 TGCGCCAGCAGCTTGGTACAGGGGACACCCACTACCTACGAGCAGTACTTC CASSLVQGTPTTYEQYF
NA TRBJ2-7 NA TRBV2 TGTGCCAGCAGTGAGAGGAGTGGGCATTTGAGCTCCTACGAGCAGTACTTC CASSERSGHLSSYEQYF